This T cell receptor (beta chain) originates from a study of blood T cell repertoires in COVID-19. Recruited during active infection, patients (from Seattle) were subsequently followed longitudinally. The CDR3 spans 15 residues. Trimming shortened V by 0 bases and J by 4 bases, and 11 bases separated the two germline ends. Germline lookup yields CDR1 SGDLS and CDR2 YYNGEE. The assay was immunoSEQ multiplex PCR, and TCRdb's table has in-frame clones only and misses some. Of about 300,000 clones in the sample, roughly 89% were seen once. The chain couples TRBV9 to TRBJ1-3; D is ambiguous. The sequenced sample consisted of peripheral blood. The receptor's source is a woman younger than 45 with COVID-19, enrolled during active disease. The CDR3 DNA is TGTGCCAGCAGCGTAGGTCGGGGTGGAGGAAACACCATATATTTT. Residues: CASSVGRGGGNTIYF.